The sequence of this T cell receptor (beta chain) was determined in a study of blood T cell repertoires in COVID-19 (dated by TCRdb to between 2020 and 2021). Regarding the research as a whole: Samples covering the acute and convalescent phases of COVID-19 were provided by collaborators in the United States, Italy and Spain. A freely available public database, intended as a resource for researchers studying the immune response to SARS-CoV-2, is where the repertoires were released. Deeply sampled blood TCRbeta repertoires from subjects exposed to, actively infected with, or recovered from COVID-19 were included in the dataset. Sample metadata almost always included a de-identified subject ID, COVID-19 status, age in years and sex. Where available, HLA class I and class II types were obtained from metadata supplied by the sample provider rather than from assay-based typing. The material from the prospective study consisted of cDNA or gDNA derived from T cells, B-cell-depleted T cells, or PBMCs. The samples were drawn from two sources: the first 160 participants of the ongoing ImmuneRACE study, and fewer than 1,500 subjects contributed by 6 global collaborators.

The immunoSEQ Assay, a bias-controlled multiplex PCR, was used to amplify TCRbeta CDR3 regions from genomic DNA. As for how the authors treated the data: The number of nucleated cells in each sample was estimated from the amplification of reference gene primers within the assay. To quantify the absolute abundance of each unique TCRbeta CDR3 rearrangement, sequence reads were collapsed and filtered. For each sample, productive Simpson clonality was calculated as the square root of Simpson's diversity index across productive rearrangements. TCRdb mirrors the immuneACCESS table, restricted to in-frame sequences. Some clones are absent from its copies; in checked studies, under half trace to an unresolved V gene, and the reason for the others is unknown. V and J calls and clone size are copied from that table; D and trimming were computed from the DNA. Counted in this sample were approximately 200,000 clones; about 88% of them appeared once. Under 3% of the sample is taken by the ten largest.

From its cysteine to its phenylalanine, the CDR3 spans 14 amino acids. The kept DNA is CDR3 alone, 42 bases in frame from the first base. CDR1 and CDR2 are drawn from the germline V gene (reference sequence): LNHDA, SQIVND. Trimming accounts for 6 bases at V and 1 base at J, while the number of junction bases matched to no gene is 3. What the work shows at the level of the full study, not this receptor alone: How much clinical and demographic metadata was included differed by source and by participant, and the metadata was provided uncurated.

As concerns this clone: The antigen it binds to is not known. No quality values exist for individual bases; no much larger clone is one base distant.

Participants in the prospective study were aged about 18 to 95 years, lived in some 24 United States geographic areas, and enrolled through a virtual design. In the prospective study, participants were assigned to cohorts based on the clinical history participants reported in a screening survey and a study questionnaire. Mobile phlebotomists in the prospective study collected whole blood, serum and a nasopharyngeal or oropharyngeal swab from every participant. Participants in the prospective study had the option to provide additional blood draws and questionnaires over an approximately 2-month period. Before DNA extraction, prospective study blood samples were shipped either frozen or at room temperature.

Specimen: PBMCs or T cells enriched from blood (not recorded which). The rearrangement combines TRBV19 with TRBJ2-3, with 8 bases aligning to TRBD2. This TCR came from a woman aged 40 to 50 with acute COVID-19. The DNA sequence is as follows: TGTGCCAGTAGAGCGCGGGGGGGCACAGATACGCAGTATTTT. Its translation reads: CASRARGGTDTQYF. Extended through the reference TRBV19 and TRBJ2-3 proteins, this CDR3 yields the full variable domain: DGGITQSPKYLFRKEGQNVTLSCEQNLNHDAMYWYRQDPGQGLRLIYYSQIVNDFQKGDIAEGYSVSREKKESFPLTVTSAQKNPTAFYLCASRARGGTDTQYFGPGTRLTVL.